What follows describes a single TCR beta chain. This specimen comes from a study of technical replicates of blood from several donors. Profiled with immunoSEQ multiplex PCR; TCRdb holds only in-frame clones, not every one. The repertoire consists of about 71,000 clones, with just under 97% occurring once and the leading ten covering roughly 0.2%. This CDR3 spans 13 amino acids. Trimming removed 4 bases at V and 7 bases at J, with 14 bases between. From germline, CDR1 is SQVTM and CDR2 ANQGSEA. Sample: T cells isolated from PBMCs. The V gene is TRBV29-1, the J gene TRBJ2-1; possibly TRBD2 for D (7 bases). This TCR was sampled from a human donor in good health. The CDR3 reads CSVVEGGVNEQFF. CDR3 DNA: TGCAGCGTTGTAGAGGGGGGGGTGAATGAGCAGTTCTTC.